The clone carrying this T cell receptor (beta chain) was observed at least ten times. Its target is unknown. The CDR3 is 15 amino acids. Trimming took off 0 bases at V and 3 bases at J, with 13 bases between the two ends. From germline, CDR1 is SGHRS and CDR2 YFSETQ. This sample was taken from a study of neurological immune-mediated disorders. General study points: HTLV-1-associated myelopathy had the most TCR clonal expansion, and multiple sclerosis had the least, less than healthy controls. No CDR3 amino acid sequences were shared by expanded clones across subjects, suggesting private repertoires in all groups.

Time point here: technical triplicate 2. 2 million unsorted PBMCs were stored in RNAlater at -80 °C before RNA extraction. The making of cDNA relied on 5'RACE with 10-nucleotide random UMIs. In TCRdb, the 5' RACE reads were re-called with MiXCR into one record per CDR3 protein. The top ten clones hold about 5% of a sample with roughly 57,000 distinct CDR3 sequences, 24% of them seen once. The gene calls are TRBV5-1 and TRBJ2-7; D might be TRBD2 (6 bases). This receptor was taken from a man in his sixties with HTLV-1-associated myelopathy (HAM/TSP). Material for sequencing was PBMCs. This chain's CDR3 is CASSLGPGRRYEQYF. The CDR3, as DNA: TGCGCCAGCAGCTTGGGTCCAGGGAGGCGCTACGAGCAGTACTTC.